One sample yielded the 29 T cell receptor beta chains listed below, sequenced in a study of T cell repertoires in aging, cancer and after chemotherapy. A mixed TRB-A/B primer pool amplified rearranged TRB by multiplex touch-down PCR. In TCRdb, the multiplex PCR reads were re-called with MiXCR into one record per CDR3 protein. The table lists 8,900 or so distinct CDR3 sequences, 30% to 40% of them singletons. The template was genomic DNA from peripheral blood, not RNA. The sample taken for sequencing was blood. These receptors came from a human donor in good health.

V is TRBV5-6 and J is TRBJ1-4, with D possibly being TRBD1 (5 bases). V was clipped by 1 base and J by 7 bases, with 17 bases between them. Per germline, CDR1 SGHDT and CDR2 YYEEEE. The CDR3 runs to 16 residues. DNA of the CDR3: TGTGCCAGCAGCTTGTATTTTCAGAGGGGCGGTGAAAAACTGTTTTTT. Protein product: CASSLYFQRGGEKLFF.

This chain joins TRBV6-6 and TRBJ2-3; 16 nucleotides agree with TRBD2. The ends lost 0 bases at V and 4 bases at J; junction bases unmatched: 1. In germline, CDR1 is MNHNY, CDR2 SVGAGI (reference sequence). This CDR3 has 17 residues. The CDR3 loop reads CASSYSGTSGGADTQYF. CDR3 nucleotides: TGTGCCAGCAGTTACTCCGGGACTAGCGGGGGGGCAGATACGCAGTATTTT.

This clonotype was detected a few times. The chain couples TRBV6-2 or TRBV6-3 to TRBJ2-3; unclear D gene. This CDR3 contains 13 residues. Germline CDR1 is MNHEY and CDR2 is SVGEGT. Trimming pared 0 bases from V and 4 bases from J, leaving 5 bases between. DNA of the CDR3: TGTGCCAGCAGTTACTCAGCTGCAGATACGCAGTATTTT. It codes for CASSYSAADTQYF.

The chain combines TRBV27 with TRBJ2-5, with D possibly TRBD1 on 6 matching bases. The germline CDR1 and CDR2 sequences are MNHEY and SMNVEV (reference sequence). Trimming stripped 3 bases from V and 4 bases from J, with 12 bases between. The CDR3 is made up of 14 amino acids. CDR3 nucleotide sequence: TGTGCCAGCAGTTTTGATGGGGGCGGAGAGACCCAGTACTTC. Amino acid sequence: CASSFDGGGETQYF.

CDR3 coding DNA: TGTGCCAGCAGTTTAATTTTTTTGGGCGATGAGCAGTTCTTC. It is translated as CASSLIFLGDEQFF. This sequence joins TRBV27 and TRBJ2-1; D unresolved. Germline V gene sequence: CDR1 MNHEY, CDR2 SMNVEV (reference sequence). There are 14 residues in the CDR3. V was shortened by 2 bases and J by 8 bases, with 13 bases between the two germline ends.

The sample holds a few counts of this clonotype. The V gene is TRBV7-3, the J gene TRBJ2-3; 9 bases agree with TRBD2. Germline loops: CDR1 SGHTA, CDR2 FQGTGA. The length of the CDR3 is 16 residues. Unmatched junction bases numbered 5, after V lost 3 bases and J lost 1 base. This CDR3 is CASSLGQRGGTDTQYF. CDR3 in DNA: TGTGCCAGCAGCTTGGGCCAGCGGGGGGGCACAGATACGCAGTATTTT.

This clonotype was seen more than once but under ten times. This chain uses TRBV20-1 with TRBJ1-4, with 9 bases aligning to TRBD1. Trimming at V came to 4 bases and at J to 8 bases, leaving 8 bases not matched to a gene. The CDR3 loop spans 14 amino acids. Germline V CDR1 and CDR2: DFQATT, SNEGSKA (reference sequence). The CDR3 DNA reads as TGCAGTGCTACCCTACAGGGGGCGGGGGAAAAACTGTTTTTT. This gives the protein CSATLQGAGEKLFF.

In this sample, this clonotype is medium-sized. This chain connects TRBV30 to TRBJ1-5, with 11 nucleotides matching TRBD1. The CDR3 sequence is 13 residues long. CDR1 is GTSNPN and CDR2 is SVGIG in the germline V gene (reference sequence). After removal of 4 bases from V and 6 bases from J, the junction contained 2 bases not matched to a gene. CDR3 protein: CAWTGQGGQPQHF. The CDR3 bases are TGTGCCTGGACGGGACAGGGGGGTCAGCCCCAGCATTTT.

On this clonotype itself: The germline gene is not matched at one end of the junction; a read error may be the cause. The rearrangement joins TRBV27 to TRBJ2-1, with TRBD1 matching over 9 bases. This CDR3 is 13 amino acids long. Germline V lookup: CDR1 MNHEY, CDR2 SMNVEV (reference sequence). This CDR3 is CASSLGQGQEQFF. The DNA of the CDR3 is TGCGCCAGCAGCTTGGGACAGGGCCAGGAGCAGTTCTTC.

This chain uses TRBV12-3 or TRBV12-4 with TRBJ1-5, with D uncertain. This CDR3 is built from 15 residues. Trimming removed 1 base at V and 1 base at J, with 8 bases between. In nucleotides, the CDR3 is TGTGCCAGCAGTTTAGGATCTGGGAGCAATCAGCCCCAGCATTTT. This translates into CASSLGSGSNQPQHF.

This clonotype was detected only a few times. The V gene is TRBV19, the J gene TRBJ2-3, with 9 bases fitting TRBD2. The length of the CDR3 is 14 residues. Looked up from germline, CDR1 is LNHDA and CDR2 is SQIVND (reference sequence). J was trimmed by 1 base and V by 4 bases; bases with no gene match: 0. CDR3 in amino acids: CASSKRGGTDTQYF. The CDR3 region has the DNA TGTGCCAGTAGTAAGCGGGGGGGCACAGATACGCAGTATTTT.

The count of this clonotype is one. Being one base from a much bigger clone, this may be a read error. This sequence joins TRBV29-1 and TRBJ2-2, with 7 positions matching TRBD1. The V gene's germline CDR1 is SQVTM and CDR2 ANQGSEA. The trim removed 7 bases at V and 0 bases at J, leaving 2 bases unmatched. This CDR3 comprises 13 residues. The DNA of the CDR3 is TGCAGCGGAGGACAGGCGAACACCGGGGAGCTGTTTTTT. Protein product: CSGGQANTGELFF.

This sequence joins TRBV15 and TRBJ2-5; D not certain. This CDR3 has 12 residues. The V gene's germline CDR1 is LNHNV and CDR2 YYDKDF (reference sequence). V lost 0 bases to trimming and J lost 5 bases, with 4 bases between them. CDR3 loop: CATSRDSETQYF. CDR3 DNA sequence: TGTGCCACCAGCAGAGACAGCGAGACCCAGTACTTC.

The chain combines TRBV21-1 with TRBJ1-2; TRBD1 is the table's D call, not checked against the DNA. TRBV21-1 constitutes a pseudogene. The CDR3 has 15 residues. The CDR3, as DNA: TGTGCCAGCAGCCAAAGACAGGGGGCTAACTATGGCTACACCTTC. This gives the protein CASSQRQGANYGYTF.

The CDR3 region has the DNA TGCAGTGCTAGAGTAAAGGGGGCGTGGAATGAGCAGTTCTTC. It yields the protein CSARVKGAWNEQFF. The V gene is TRBV20-1, the J gene TRBJ2-1; 7 bases are a match to TRBD1. The CDR3 has 14 amino acids. V gave up 1 base and J gave up 7 bases; unmatched junction bases: 7. Germline V CDR1 and CDR2: DFQATT, SNEGSKA (reference sequence).

The J gene is TRBJ1-6, the V gene TRBV4-3; D is undetermined. Germline assignment: CDR1 LGHNA and CDR2 YSLEER. V shed 1 base and J shed 5 bases, with 9 bases lying between them. This CDR3 region has 15 residues. In DNA, the CDR3 is TGCGCCAGCAGCCAAGTGGCAGGAAATAATTCACCCCTCCACTTT. Translating gives CASSQVAGNNSPLHF.

This clonotype occurred a few times. This sequence joins TRBV4-3 and TRBJ2-1; either TRBD1 or TRBD2 may supply D (5 bases each). From germline, CDR1 is LGHNA and CDR2 YSLEER. There are 14 residues in the CDR3. Trimming took 0 bases from V and 7 from J, leaving 10 bases between them. This CDR3 is CASSQDRGVNEQFF. DNA for the CDR3: TGCGCCAGCAGCCAAGATCGAGGGGTGAATGAGCAGTTCTTC.

The chain recombines TRBV5-6 with TRBJ2-5; D is perhaps TRBD2 (6 bases). V lost 5 bases, J lost 1 base, and 12 bases lay in between. CDR3 length equals 14 residues. Germline-derived CDR1 and CDR2 are SGHDT and YYEEEE. CDR3 coding DNA: TGTGCCAGCAGGCGGAGGGACGGCCAAGAGACCCAGTACTTC. Protein product: CASRRRDGQETQYF.

The V gene is TRBV12-3 or TRBV12-4, the J gene TRBJ2-1, with a weak D call TRBD2 (5 bases). V was clipped by 3 bases and J by 12 bases, with 9 bases between them. The CDR3 totals 11 residues. In DNA, the CDR3 is TGTGCCAGCAGTTTTGGTGGAGGGCAGTTCTTC. This translates into CASSFGGGQFF.

J is TRBJ1-5 and V is TRBV6-2 or TRBV6-3; D uncertain. This CDR3 region has 14 residues. Trimming took off 2 bases at V and 4 bases at J, with 9 bases between the two ends. Germline CDR1 and CDR2: MNHEY and SVGEGT. The CDR3 spells CASSYGQRNQPQHF. The CDR3 bases are TGTGCCAGCAGTTACGGCCAGAGAAATCAGCCCCAGCATTTT.

The V gene is TRBV5-6, the J gene TRBJ1-2; 9 nucleotides align to TRBD1. V was pared by 4 bases and J by 4 bases, with 8 bases of the junction left unmatched. This CDR3 has 15 residues. Germline V gene data show CDR1 as SGHDT and CDR2 as YYEEEE. CDR3 coding DNA: TGTGCCAGCAGCACAACGACAGGGGGGTTCTATGGCTACACCTTC. The encoded protein is CASSTTTGGFYGYTF.

This clonotype was counted between two and nine times. The J gene is TRBJ1-3, the V gene TRBV10-3, with D perhaps matching TRBD1 (5 bases). The germline gives CDR1 ENHRY, CDR2 SYGVKD. The CDR3 length is 17 residues. V dropped 5 bases and J dropped 0 bases, with 17 bases sitting between them. CDR3 sequence: CAISRGREVSSGNTIYF. CDR3 nucleotides: TGTGCCATCAGTAGGGGAAGGGAGGTCAGCTCTGGAAACACCATATATTTT.

This clonotype has only a few counts. The J gene is TRBJ1-2, the V gene TRBV10-1; TRBD1 might be the D (5 bases). Germline CDR1 WNHNN, CDR2 SYGVQD (reference sequence). This CDR3 has 13 amino acids. V was cut by 8 bases and J by 6 bases, with 16 bases left in between. CDR3 amino acids: CASSGPPADGYTF. CDR3 coding DNA: TGCGCCAGCTCGGGACCCCCCGCCGATGGCTACACCTTC.

There are a few counts of this clonotype. The V call is TRBV11-2, the J call TRBJ2-2; 8 bases are a match to TRBD2. CDR1 is SGHAT, CDR2 FQNNGV, per germline. V lost 5 bases to trimming and J lost 9 bases; unmatched junction nucleotides: 11. This CDR3 is 15 amino acids long. The CDR3 sequence: CASSPSFAGGRELFF. The CDR3 DNA reads as TGTGCCAGCAGCCCGAGCTTCGCGGGAGGCCGGGAGCTGTTTTTT.

This clonotype was seen more than once but under ten times. The chain carries TRBV6-1 and TRBJ1-5, with a weak D call TRBD1 (6 bases). Trimming cost V 5 bases and J 9 bases, with 14 bases left between them. Germline V gene sequence: CDR1 MNHNS, CDR2 SASEGT. CDR3 length equals 13 residues. CDR3 DNA sequence: TGTGCCAGCAGTCCAAAGACAGGTTGGCCCCAGCATTTT. Translating gives CASSPKTGWPQHF.

The V gene is TRBV7-3, the J gene TRBJ1-1; a possible D gene is TRBD1 (5 bases). The CDR3 covers 15 residues. The germline V gene has CDR1 SGHTA and CDR2 FQGTGA. V was trimmed by 6 bases and J by 1 base, leaving 15 bases between them. CDR3 nucleotide sequence: TGTGCCAGCAGTCCGGGGGGATTAGGGAACACTGAAGCTTTCTTT. Translation: CASSPGGLGNTEAFF.

This clonotype has just a few counts. The rearrangement links TRBV27 to TRBJ1-5; 7 nucleotides agree with TRBD1. Germline V lookup: CDR1 MNHEY, CDR2 SMNVEV (reference sequence). V lost 5 bases to trimming and J lost 4 bases; unmatched junction nucleotides: 5. The CDR3 covers 14 residues. The CDR3 sequence: CASSTLQGNQPQHF. The CDR3 DNA is TGTGCCAGCAGTACCTTACAGGGGAATCAGCCCCAGCATTTT.

This rearrangement joins TRBV18 to TRBJ1-1, with 7 bases identical to TRBD1. Looked up from germline, CDR1 is KGHSH and CDR2 is LQKENI. V trimming: 3 bases; J trimming: 5 bases; junction bases outside the gene matches: 6. CDR3 size: 14 residues. Here the CDR3 DNA reads TGTGCCAGCTCACCGGCAGGGGGGGGGACTGAAGCTTTCTTT. Protein: CASSPAGGGTEAFF.

This chain joins TRBV7-2 and TRBJ1-5, with D perhaps TRBD1 (5 bases). Germline V CDR1 and CDR2: SGHTA, FQGNSA. V shed 5 bases and J shed 2 bases, with 7 bases lying between them. The CDR3 length is 13 residues. The CDR3 DNA reads as TGTGCCAGCAGCCGGGACGGCAATCAGCCCCAGCATTTT. It is translated as CASSRDGNQPQHF.